The present entry profiles one T cell receptor beta chain with its context. V was cut by 2 bases and J by 12 bases, with 17 bases left in between. This CDR3 comprises 15 residues. Germline CDR1 and CDR2: LGHNA and YNFKEQ. TCRdb reprocessed the 5' RACE reads with MiXCR, giving one entry per CDR3 protein. The sample has approximately 60,000 distinct CDR3 sequences; about 20% are singletons. The sample was memory CD4+ T cells sorted from a lymph node. Subset reported: memory CD4+ T cells, CD4+CD45RO+CD25-. This sequence originates from a female donor with breast cancer. This chain uses TRBV4-2 with TRBJ1-6, with a tentative D call TRBD1 (5 bases). In DNA, the CDR3 is TGTGCCAGCAGCCAATCATTCCAGACAGACTTACCCCTCCACTTT. Its protein product is CASSQSFQTDLPLHF.